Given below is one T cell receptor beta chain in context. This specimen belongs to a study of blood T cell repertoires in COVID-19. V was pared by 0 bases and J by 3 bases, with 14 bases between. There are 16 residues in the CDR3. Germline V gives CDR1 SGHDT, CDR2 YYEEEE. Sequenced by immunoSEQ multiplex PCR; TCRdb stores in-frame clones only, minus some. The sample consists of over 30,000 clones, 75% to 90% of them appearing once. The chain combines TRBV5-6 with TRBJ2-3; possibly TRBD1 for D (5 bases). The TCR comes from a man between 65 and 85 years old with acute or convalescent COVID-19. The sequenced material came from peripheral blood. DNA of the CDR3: TGTGCCAGCAGCTTGGTAGGGGAAGGCTTGACAGATACGCAGTATTTT. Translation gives CASSLVGEGLTDTQYF.